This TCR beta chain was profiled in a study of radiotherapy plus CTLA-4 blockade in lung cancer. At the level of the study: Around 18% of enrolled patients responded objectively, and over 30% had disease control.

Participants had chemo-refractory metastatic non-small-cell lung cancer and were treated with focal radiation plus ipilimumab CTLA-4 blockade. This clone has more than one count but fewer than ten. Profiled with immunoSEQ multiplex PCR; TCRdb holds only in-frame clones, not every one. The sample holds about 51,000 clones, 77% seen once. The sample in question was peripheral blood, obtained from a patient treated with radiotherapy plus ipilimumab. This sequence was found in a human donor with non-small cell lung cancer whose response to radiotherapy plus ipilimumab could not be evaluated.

This chain's CDR3 is CASSFYGGVVPGELFF. The DNA for the CDR3 is TGTGCCAGCAGTTTTTACGGGGGGGTAGTACCCGGGGAGCTGTTTTTT. V usage is TRBV28 and J usage is TRBJ2-2; 8 bases agree with TRBD2. The ends lost 3 bases at V and 6 bases at J; junction bases unmatched: 9. The CDR3 has 16 amino acids. CDR1 MDHEN and CDR2 SYDVKM come from the germline V gene.